These T cell receptor beta chains were read from a single sample in a study of CD8+ T cells in alopecia areata. The protocol was immunoSEQ multiplex PCR, while the TCRdb copy is restricted to in-frame clones and leaves out a portion. The sample includes about 300,000 clones, roughly 64% of them seen just once. Sequences were derived from CD4+ T cells sorted from blood, sampled at week 24, from a patient treated with tofacitinib. These receptor sequences come from a human donor with alopecia areata. Both conserved end residues are trimmed from each CDR3.

AWFDRGEQY,TRBJ2-7,TRBV30
ASSQTGRINYGYT,TRBJ1-2,TRBV4-3
ASSQNRRETQY,TRBJ2-5,TRBV14
AISVRGQGGDEQF,TRBJ2-1,TRBV10-3
ASSYVGTETQY,TRBJ2-5,TRBV6-5
ASSLTNNEKLF,TRBJ1-4,TRBV7-9
ASSQGGEQF,TRBJ2-1,TRBV4-3
ASSVDATGTQY,TRBJ2-5,TRBV5-4
AWSPLEDYGYT,TRBJ1-2,TRBV30
ATSRGWTNPRGQY,TRBJ2-7,TRBV15
ATSRSSRTGSVYEQF,TRBJ2-1,TRBV15
ASTPQTGPYGYT,TRBJ1-2,TRBV6-5
ASSIGPGKGYT,TRBJ1-2,TRBV19
AWSTVLNQPQH,TRBJ1-5,TRBV30
ASSMGGLNTGELF,TRBJ2-2,TRBV19
AWVTTGYFEAF,TRBJ1-1,TRBV30
AWCLTGRQGGGYT,TRBJ1-2,TRBV30
ASTTGQGRGYGYT,TRBJ1-2,TRBV7-2
ASSYGGGDRETQY,TRBJ2-5,TRBV6-6
AWNDGSGHGYT,TRBJ1-2,TRBV30
SGESGMNTEAF,TRBJ1-1,TRBV29-1
ASSRKKALH,TRBJ1-6,TRBV4-3